This T cell receptor (beta chain) was identified during a study of blood T cell repertoires in COVID-19. The wider study: Italy, Spain and the United States were the sources of the convalescent and acute COVID-19 samples.

Authors' methods: Reference gene primer amplification gave estimated nucleated cell counts. The assay was immunoSEQ multiplex PCR, and TCRdb's table has in-frame clones only and misses some. Clone size and the V and J calls come from that table; the DNA yielded D and trimming. This repertoire shows under 150,000 clones, roughly 84% found once; its top ten account for 4%. Per the germline V gene, CDR1 is SGDLS and CDR2 is YYNGEE. This CDR3 is built from 15 residues. V lost 4 bases and J lost 7, with 20 bases in between. The chain joins TRBV9 to TRBJ1-2; a weak D match, TRBD1 (6 bases). The source is a woman aged 55-75 years with acute or convalescent COVID-19. Sequenced: peripheral blood. The CDR3 sequence is CASSPSPKGEGGYTF. Here the CDR3 DNA reads TGTGCCAGCAGCCCATCCCCCAAGGGGGAGGGTGGCTACACCTTC.